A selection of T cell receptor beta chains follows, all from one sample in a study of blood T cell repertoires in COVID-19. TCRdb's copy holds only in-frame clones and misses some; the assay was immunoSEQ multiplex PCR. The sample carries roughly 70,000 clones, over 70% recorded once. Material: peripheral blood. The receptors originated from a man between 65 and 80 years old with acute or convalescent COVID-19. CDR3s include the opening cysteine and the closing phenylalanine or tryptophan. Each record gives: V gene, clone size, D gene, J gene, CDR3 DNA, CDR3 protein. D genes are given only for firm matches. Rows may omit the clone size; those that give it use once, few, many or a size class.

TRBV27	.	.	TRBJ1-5	TGTGCCAGCAGGAACCAGGCGGGGGGAGTGGGCCAGCCCCAGCATTTT	CASRNQAGGVGQPQHF
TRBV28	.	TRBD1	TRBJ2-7	TGTGCCAGCAGTTCTACACAGGGGAACTACGAGCAGTACTTC	CASSSTQGNYEQYF
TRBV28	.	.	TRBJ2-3	TGTGCGACCTGGGGGCAGGGACAAACAGATACGCAGTATTTT	CATWGQGQTDTQYF
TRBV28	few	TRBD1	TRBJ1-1	TGTGCCAGCAGTTTGGGCAGGGGGATTTTGAGCACTGAAGCTTTCTTT	CASSLGRGILSTEAFF
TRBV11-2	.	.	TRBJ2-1	TGTGCCAGCAGCTTTAACCAACAGGCGCACTATGAGCAGTTCTTC	CASSFNQQAHYEQFF
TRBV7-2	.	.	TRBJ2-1	TGTGCCAGCAGCTTAGGGAGGGTAGGCTTTGAGCAGTTCTTC	CASSLGRVGFEQFF
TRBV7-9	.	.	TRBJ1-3	TGTGCCAGCAGCTTAGGTCAACAAAACACCATATATTTT	CASSLGQQNTIYF
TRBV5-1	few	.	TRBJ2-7	TGCGCCAGCAGCTTGGAGTTCGGTAGCGGAAAATACGAGCAGTACTTC	CASSLEFGSGKYEQYF
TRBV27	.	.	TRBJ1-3	TGTGCCAGCAGTTCCCGGGTCTCTGGAAACACCATATATTTT	CASSSRVSGNTIYF
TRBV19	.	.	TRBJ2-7	TGTGCCAGTAGTTACAGGGACGACGAGCAGTACTTC	CASSYRDDEQYF
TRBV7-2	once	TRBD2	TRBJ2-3	TGTGCCAGCAGCTTAGCATTCGGGCAGGGAGGGGCGCAGTATTTT	CASSLAFGQGGAQYF
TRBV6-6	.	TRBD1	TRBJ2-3	TGTGCCAGCAGTTTACTCAGGGACAGGGGTCACACGCAGTATTTT	CASSLLRDRGHTQYF
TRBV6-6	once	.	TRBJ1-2	TGTGCCAGCATTCTCGTGAATCGACAGACTAACTATGGCTACACCTTC	CASILVNRQTNYGYTF
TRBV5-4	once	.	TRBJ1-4	TGTGCCAGCAGCTTTCTGACAGGAAATGAAAAACTGTTTTTT	CASSFLTGNEKLFF
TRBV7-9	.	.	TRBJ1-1	TGTGCCAGCAGCTTGGCAGACAGATTAAACACTGAAGCTTTCTTT	CASSLADRLNTEAFF
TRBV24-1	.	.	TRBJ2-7	TGTGCCACCAGTGATAGAGACAGAGGGCAGTACTTC	CATSDRDRGQYF
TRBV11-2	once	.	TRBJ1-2	TGTGCCAGCAGCTTAGAGACAGTCGCTAACTATGGCTACACCTTC	CASSLETVANYGYTF
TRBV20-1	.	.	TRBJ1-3	TGCAGTGCTAGTGGTTGGCAGGGTGGAGGAAACACCATATATTTT	CSASGWQGGGNTIYF
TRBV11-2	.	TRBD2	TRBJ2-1	TGTGCCAGCAGCTTTCGAGGGAGGGGCGGGAATGAGCAGTTCTTC	CASSFRGRGGNEQFF
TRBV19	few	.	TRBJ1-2	TGTGCCAGTAGTGAACAGGGTGGCGGCTACACCTTC	CASSEQGGGYTF
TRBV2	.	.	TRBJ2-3	TGTGCCAGCAGTGAAGGGACGGGAGCGCCAGATACGCAGTATTTT	CASSEGTGAPDTQYF
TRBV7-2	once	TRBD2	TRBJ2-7	TGTGCCAGCAGCTTAGCGCATCGGGGGGACTACGAGCAGTACTTC	CASSLAHRGDYEQYF
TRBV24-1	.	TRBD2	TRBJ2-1	TGTGCCACCGGCGAGGGACTAGCGGGAGAGGAGCAGTTCTTC	CATGEGLAGEEQFF
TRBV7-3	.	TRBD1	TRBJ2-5	TGTGCCAGCAGCTCGGGACAGGGGAGGGAGACCCAGTACTTC	CASSSGQGRETQYF
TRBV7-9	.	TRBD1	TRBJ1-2	TGTGCCAGCAGCTTACAGGGGGCTTCGAGCTACACCTTC	CASSLQGASSYTF
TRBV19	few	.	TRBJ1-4	TGTGCCAGTAGTATTACAGGGTCCTCGAATGAAAAACTGTTTTTT	CASSITGSSNEKLFF
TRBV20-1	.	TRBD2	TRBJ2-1	TGCAGTGCTAGTTATAGCGGGAGGGCATCGAACTACAATGAGCAGTTCTTC	CSASYSGRASNYNEQFF
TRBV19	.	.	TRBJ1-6	TGTGCCAGTAGTACAACAGTCCAGGCAAATTCACCCCTCCACTTT	CASSTTVQANSPLHF
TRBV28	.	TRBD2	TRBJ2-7	TGTGCCAGCAGTAATGGCGGGAGGTCCTACGAGCAGTACTTC	CASSNGGRSYEQYF
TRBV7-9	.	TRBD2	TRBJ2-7	TGTGCCAGCAGCTACACCCCGGGACTAGGTTACGAGCAGTACTTC	CASSYTPGLGYEQYF
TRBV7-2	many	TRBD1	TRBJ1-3	TGTGCCAGCAGCTTAGTGACAGGGGGCGCGAACACCATATATTTT	CASSLVTGGANTIYF
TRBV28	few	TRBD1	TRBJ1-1	TGTGCCAGCAGTCTCCCCGGACAGGGCTCTCCTGAAGCTTTCTTT	CASSLPGQGSPEAFF
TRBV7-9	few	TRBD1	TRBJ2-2	TGTGCCAGCAGCTTCCGGACAGGTAGCGCCGGGGAGCTGTTTTTT	CASSFRTGSAGELFF
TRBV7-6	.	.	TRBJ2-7	TGTGCCAGCAGCTCCTCGTGGGGGAGGTCCTACGAGCAGTACTTC	CASSSSWGRSYEQYF
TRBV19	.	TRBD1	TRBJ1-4	TGTGCCAGTAGTACCCCTCGGACAGGCGGGAATGAAAAACTGTTTTTT	CASSTPRTGGNEKLFF
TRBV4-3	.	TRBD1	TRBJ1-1	TGCGCCAGCAGCCAGCAGGGGGGTGAAGCTTTCTTT	CASSQQGGEAFF
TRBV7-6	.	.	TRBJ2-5	TGTGCCAGCAGCCCCGGGGAGACCCAGTACTTC	CASSPGETQYF